This T cell receptor (beta chain) was profiled in a study of T cells expressing NK-cell markers. Study in general: HCMV seropositivity characterized most of the eight sequenced donors, and seronegativity one.

TCRdb derives one entry per CDR3 protein from the 5' RACE reads, leaving out DNA. Reported are around 470,000 distinct CDR3 sequences; the ten largest clones contain more than 1.4%. Germline lookup yields CDR1 DFQATT and CDR2 SNEGSKA (reference sequence). This CDR3 contains 15 residues. The chain couples TRBV20-1 to TRBJ2-5; the TRBD2 assignment by TCRdb is unverifiable without DNA. This TCR was sampled from a woman aged 45-60 years in good health. The sample taken for sequencing was blood T cells: a sorted CD56 or NKG2C T cell subset, CD4+ or CD8+ T cells, or bulk PBMC T cells (not recorded which). This CDR3 reads CSASRTSGRRETQYF.